What follows describes a single T cell receptor beta chain. This clonotype has ten or more counts. Its specific antigen is unknown. Base qualities were left out, and no much larger clone turns up one base away. The record originates from a study of T cells in Graves' hyperthyroidism and ophthalmopathy (dated by TCRdb to between 2018 and 2020). Looking at the study overall: Peripheral blood samples were taken at initial diagnosis, before any treatment was given. To identify distinguishing TCR V-J signatures, a discovery cohort of about 100 patients was used, comprising 43 with Graves' ophthalmopathy and 57 with stable Graves' hyperthyroidism. Thyroid tissue and blood T-cell repertoires from six Graves' hyperthyroidism patients were also compared in the study. Prospective prediction of ophthalmopathy was tested in an independent validation cohort of 18 to 20 hyperthyroidism patients and 15 to 17 patients who later progressed to ophthalmopathy. After blood sampling, hyperthyroidism patients were treated with methimazole at a starting dose of 30 mg daily, and ophthalmopathy patients were treated with high-dose intravenous methylprednisolone. For training and testing, the 100 or so patients in the discovery cohort were randomly divided in a 7:3 ratio. The paper describes TCR Vbeta CDR3 sequencing of 140 or so peripheral blood samples, made up of some 40 ophthalmopathy patients, 70 to 80 hyperthyroidism patients and 17 progressor patients. Study-level results and caveats: In validation, progression to ophthalmopathy was predicted by the model with 70.59% sensitivity and about 72% specificity, a median of approximately 6.5 months before onset. Sample size was not statistically predetermined, and blinding of investigators to group allocation was not performed. A model built on a 13 V-J signature distinguished ophthalmopathy from stable hyperthyroidism, reaching roughly 88% sensitivity and about 81% specificity in cross-validation and 80%/75% in testing. Blood samples also contained most of the expanded thyroid clonotypes (frequency above 0.001), which suggests that blood repertoires may reflect thyroid immune responses.

Moderately to severely active disease, a Clinical Activity Score of at least 3, a NOSPECS grade of at least 4, and a duration under 3 months were present in ophthalmopathy patients. Any patient with an uncontrolled infection, another autoimmune disease, pregnancy or lactation was excluded. Diagnoses were established on the basis of clinical symptoms, serum thyroxine and TRAb, thyroid ultrasound, and orbital computed tomography. Ficoll-Paque density gradient centrifugation was used to isolate PBMCs from approximately 10 ml of fresh peripheral blood. Total RNA was extracted with Trizol reagent, and quality was checked on an Agilent 2100 Bioanalyzer. The TCR beta CDR3 regions were amplified from the RNA transcripts. A first-round RT-PCR of the TCR CDR3 used the HTBI primer set with the Qiagen OneStep RT-PCR kit. A second multiplex PCR round built the libraries, followed by size selection and purification. Libraries were sequenced paired-end with 100 bp reads on an Illumina HiSeq2000. The authors processed their data as follows. SOAPnuke was used to process the raw data, removing reads that contained adapters or uncalled bases, had a mean Phred below 15, or lacked an exact match to the constant primer or identifier. COPE v1.2.5 was used to merge the high-quality paired reads, and each unique nucleotide sequence was defined as a clonotype. MiTCR v1.1 was used to align the clonotypes against IMGT TRBV, TRBD and TRBJ reference segments. The analysis included only V-J combinations with a frequency above 0.0001, which together covered around 99% of the repertoires. A TCS score was defined as the ratio between F50 (clonal expansion) and ExV (chaos), using BLOSUM62-based TCRdist between CDR3 peptides within each V-J. Welch's t-statistics and random forest reduced fewer than 550 V-J features to 13, which were used in a naive Bayes classifier (R e1071). TCRdb passed the public sequencing reads through fastp at Q25 and MiXCR, retaining productive beta sequences. CDR3 protein duplicates are merged, each entry listing the most common genes and DNA. The V and J calls were not made by the authors but by TCRdb's processing. The sample table lists about 600,000 distinct CDR3 sequences, 16% of them with a count of one. The ten largest make up less than 3.5% of the sample.

Counted from cysteine to phenylalanine, this CDR3 has 14 amino acids. Only the CDR3 DNA is retained, 42 bases long and in frame from the first base. V lost 5 bases and J lost 6 bases, and the count of bases not matched to a germline gene is 5. The specimen sequenced was blood. The receptor chain draws on TRBV12-3 or TRBV12-4 and TRBJ2-7, with 12 junctional bases fitting TRBD2. The clonotype was recovered from a woman in her thirties or forties with Graves' ophthalmopathy. The CDR3: CASSRTSGISEQYF. The nucleotide sequence reads TGTGCCAGCAGTCGGACTAGCGGGATATCCGAGCAGTACTTC.